This T cell receptor beta chain was obtained from a study of regulatory T cells in long-lasting Graves disease (dated by TCRdb to the early 2020s). The study in broad terms: Persistent Graves' disease meant more than 5 years of antithyroid drug treatment with TSH receptor autoantibodies that stayed positive. Persistent Graves' disease patients were compared with newly diagnosed Graves' disease patients by peripheral blood TCR sequencing and RNA sequencing. The study was conducted in China and was registered as a clinical trial. TCR sequencing covered roughly 13 persistent and some 20 newly diagnosed Graves' disease patients, some 33 samples in total. In the clinical cohort, patients with persistent Graves' disease had used antithyroid drugs for an average of around 9.9 years.

The germline V gene gives CDR1 as SGHAT and CDR2 as FQNNGV. The CDR3 contains 13 residues, cysteine and phenylalanine counted. Only CDR3 DNA is held: 39 bases, read in frame from base 1. Trimming costs V 3 bases and J 7 bases, and their ends lie 10 bases apart. Findings and caveats that apply to the study as a whole: TRBV28, TRBJ1-2 and TRBJ2-5 were preferentially used in persistent disease, while TRBV20-1 and TRBJ2-1 were favored in newly diagnosed disease. Compared with newly diagnosed patients, persistent Graves' disease patients had lower TCR Shannon entropy and fewer highly expanded clones, which suggests clonal expansion. Persistent patients shared more public clonotypes among themselves (around 3,000) than newly diagnosed patients did (roughly 910). Only peripheral blood was studied, because thyroid tissue, the primary lesion, was inaccessible. Only the TCR beta chain was sequenced and analyzed. As a limitation, the authors acknowledged that the small sample size may reduce accuracy.

This clonotype was counted many times. Its specific antigen is unknown. Per-base qualities were not stored, and no clone one base away is much larger. Reading the label with the study, this specimen's time point is: persistent/refractory GD, antithyroid drugs over 5 years with positive TRAb. For both TCR sequencing and RNA sequencing, RNA was extracted from PBMCs in TRIzol. The diagnosis of Graves' disease was made according to American Thyroid Association guidelines. Patients were recruited from an endocrinology department in Xi'an, China. Each patient gave about 10 milliliters of peripheral blood, collected in an EDTA anticoagulant tube. Ficoll Paque Plus density gradient separation was used to isolate PBMCs, and no further T cell sorting was done. An Agilent 2100 Bioanalyzer and agarose gel were used to check RNA quality, while a NanoDrop 2000 measured RNA concentration. Libraries were built with multiplex PCR. Sequenced using an Illumina HiSeq 4000. TCR beta libraries were built with iRepertoire HTBI primers and Arm-PCR amplification of CDR3 regions. Gel purification was performed on PCR products prior to sequencing. Per the source publication's procedure: A total of some 60 TRBV and approximately 15 TRBJ segments were identified across samples and were used for gene usage analysis of CDR3 amino acid clonotypes. COPE and FqMerger were used to merge filtered high-quality paired reads into contigs. Contigs were aligned with BLAST to IMGT TRBV, TRBD and TRBJ reference genes, and CDR3 was defined per IMGT. Highly expanded clones were defined as clonotypes with a frequency above 0.1%. Shannon entropy was used to measure repertoire diversity, and the Gini coefficient was used to measure V-J evenness. Public clonotypes were defined as clonotypes shared by more than one individual. Using fastp at Q25 and MiXCR, TCRdb reprocessed the public reads and kept productive beta chains. Entries are consolidated by CDR3 protein sequence, retaining the most common genes and DNA. TCRdb's processing, not the study's, gives the V and J calls here. Counted in this sample were 300,000 or so distinct CDR3 sequences; around a fifth of them appeared once. The ten most abundant clones make up around 30% of the sample.

Rearrangement joined TRBV11-2 to TRBJ2-4; TRBD2 is a weak D gene call, 6 bases matching. Specimen: peripheral blood mononuclear cells (PBMCs), collected when the disease was refractory, from a patient treated with antithyroid drugs. This TCR derives from a female donor with Graves disease. The DNA is TGTGCCAGCAGCTTCTCGGGAGCGAACATTCAGTACTTC. The encoded protein is CASSFSGANIQYF.